The 2 T cell receptor beta chains presented below share a single source sample, sequenced in a study of blood T cell repertoires in COVID-19. Profiled with immunoSEQ multiplex PCR; TCRdb holds only in-frame clones, not every one. The sample contains about 260,000 clones, 75% to 90% of which appear only once. Sequences were obtained from peripheral blood. Receptor source: a woman between 40 and 55 years old with acute or convalescent COVID-19.

The rearrangement links TRBV30 to TRBJ2-2; the match to TRBD2 covers 12 bases. The germline CDR1 and CDR2 sequences are GTSNPN and SVGIG (reference sequence). Trimming at V came to 2 bases and at J to 0 bases, leaving 4 bases not matched to a gene. The CDR3 is 17 residues long. CDR3 nucleotide sequence: TGTGCCTGGAGTCGAGGACTAGCGGGGACGAACACCGGGGAGCTGTTTTTT. It yields the protein CAWSRGLAGTNTGELFF. The whole variable domain, remainder taken from reference TRBV30 and TRBJ2-2, is SQTIHQWPATLVQPVGSPLSLECTVEGTSNPNLYWYRQAAGRGLQLLFYSVGIGQISSEVPQNLSASRPQDRQFILSSKKLLLSDSGFYLCAWSRGLAGTNTGELFFGEGSRLTVL.

The chain combines TRBV21-1 with TRBJ2-5; the table assigns TRBD1, which was not confirmed against the DNA. TRBV21-1 is marked as a pseudogene. The CDR3 is 17 residues long. CDR3 sequence: CASSKEGPGDRQETQYF. In DNA form, the CDR3 reads TGTGCCAGCAGCAAGGAAGGGCCAGGGGATCGGCAAGAGACCCAGTACTTC.